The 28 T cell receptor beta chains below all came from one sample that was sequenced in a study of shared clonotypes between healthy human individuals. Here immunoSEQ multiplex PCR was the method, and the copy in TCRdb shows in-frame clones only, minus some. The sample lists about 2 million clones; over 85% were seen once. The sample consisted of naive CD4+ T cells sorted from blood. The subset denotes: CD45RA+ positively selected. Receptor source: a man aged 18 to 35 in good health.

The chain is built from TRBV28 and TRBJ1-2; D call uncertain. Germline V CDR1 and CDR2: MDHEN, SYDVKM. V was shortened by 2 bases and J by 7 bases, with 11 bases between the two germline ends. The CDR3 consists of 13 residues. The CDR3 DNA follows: TGTGCCAGCAGTTTAGGTGGCGTTATTGGCTACACCTTC. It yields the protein CASSLGGVIGYTF.

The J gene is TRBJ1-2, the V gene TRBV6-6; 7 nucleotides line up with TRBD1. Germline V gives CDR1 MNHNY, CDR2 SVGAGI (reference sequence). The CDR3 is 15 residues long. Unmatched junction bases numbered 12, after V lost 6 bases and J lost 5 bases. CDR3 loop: CASRPARDRPYGYTF. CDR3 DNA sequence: TGTGCCAGCAGACCAGCACGGGACAGACCATATGGCTACACCTTC.

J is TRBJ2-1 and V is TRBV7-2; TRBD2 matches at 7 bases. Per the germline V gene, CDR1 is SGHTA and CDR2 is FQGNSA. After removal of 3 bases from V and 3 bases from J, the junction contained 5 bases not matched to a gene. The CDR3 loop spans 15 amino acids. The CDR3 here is CASSLWWGGYNEQFF. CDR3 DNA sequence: TGTGCCAGCAGCTTGTGGTGGGGGGGCTACAATGAGCAGTTCTTC.

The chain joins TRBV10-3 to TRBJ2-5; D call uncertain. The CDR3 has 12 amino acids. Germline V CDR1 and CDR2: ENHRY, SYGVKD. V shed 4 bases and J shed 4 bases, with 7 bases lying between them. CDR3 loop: CAISGIGETQYF. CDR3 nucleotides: TGTGCCATCAGTGGAATAGGAGAGACCCAGTACTTC.

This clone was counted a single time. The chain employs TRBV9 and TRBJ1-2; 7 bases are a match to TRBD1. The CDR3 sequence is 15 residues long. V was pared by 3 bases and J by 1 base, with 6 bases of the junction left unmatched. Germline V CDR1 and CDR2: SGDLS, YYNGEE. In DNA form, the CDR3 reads TGTGCCAGCAGCGACCGAGACAGGGTTAACTATGGCTACACCTTC. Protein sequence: CASSDRDRVNYGYTF.

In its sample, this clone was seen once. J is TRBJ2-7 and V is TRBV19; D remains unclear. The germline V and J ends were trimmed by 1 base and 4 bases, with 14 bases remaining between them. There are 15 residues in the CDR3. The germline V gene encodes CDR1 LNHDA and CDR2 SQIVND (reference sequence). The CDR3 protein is CASSIGNKGRYEQYF. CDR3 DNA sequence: TGTGCCAGTAGTATAGGGAACAAAGGACGGTACGAGCAGTACTTC.

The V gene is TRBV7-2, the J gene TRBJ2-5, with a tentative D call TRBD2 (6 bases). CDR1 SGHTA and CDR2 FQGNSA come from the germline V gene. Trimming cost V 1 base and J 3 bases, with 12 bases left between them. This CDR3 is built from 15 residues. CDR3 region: CASSLEAGRKETQYF. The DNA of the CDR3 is TGTGCCAGCAGCTTAGAAGCAGGGAGGAAAGAGACCCAGTACTTC. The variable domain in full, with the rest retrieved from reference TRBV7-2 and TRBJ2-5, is GAGVSQSPSNKVTEKGKDVELRCDPISGHTALYWYRQSLGQGLEFLIYFQGNSAPDKSGLPSDRFSAERTGGSVSTLTIQRTQQEDSAVYLCASSLEAGRKETQYFGPGTRLLVL.

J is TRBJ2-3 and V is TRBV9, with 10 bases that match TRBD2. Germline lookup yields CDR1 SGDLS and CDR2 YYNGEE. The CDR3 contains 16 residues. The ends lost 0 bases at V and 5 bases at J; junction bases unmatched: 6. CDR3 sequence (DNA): TGTGCCAGCAGCGTAGAGAGCGGGGGGGCCGTAGATACGCAGTATTTT. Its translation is CASSVESGGAVDTQYF.

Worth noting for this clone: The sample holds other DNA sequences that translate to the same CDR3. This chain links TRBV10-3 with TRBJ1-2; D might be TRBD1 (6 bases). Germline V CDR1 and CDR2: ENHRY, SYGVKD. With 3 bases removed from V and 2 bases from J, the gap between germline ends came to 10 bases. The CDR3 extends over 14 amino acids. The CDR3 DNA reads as TGTGCCATCAGTGACCTTACAGGGAACTATGGCTACACCTTC. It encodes CAISDLTGNYGYTF.

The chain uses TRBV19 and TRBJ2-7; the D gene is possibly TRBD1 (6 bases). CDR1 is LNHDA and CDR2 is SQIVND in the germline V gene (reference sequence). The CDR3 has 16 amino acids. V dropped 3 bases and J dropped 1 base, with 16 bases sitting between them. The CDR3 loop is CASSINYGTPSYEQYF. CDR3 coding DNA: TGTGCCAGTAGTATTAACTACGGGACACCATCCTACGAGCAGTACTTC. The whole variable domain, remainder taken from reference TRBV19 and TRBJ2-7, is DGGITQSPKYLFRKEGQNVTLSCEQNLNHDAMYWYRQDPGQGLRLIYYSQIVNDFQKGDIAEGYSVSREKKESFPLTVTSAQKNPTAFYLCASSINYGTPSYEQYFGPGTRLTVT.

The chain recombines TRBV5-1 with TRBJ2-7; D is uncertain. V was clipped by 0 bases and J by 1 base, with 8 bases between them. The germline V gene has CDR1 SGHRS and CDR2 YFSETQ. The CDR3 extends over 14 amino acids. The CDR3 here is CASSLDGKSYEQYF. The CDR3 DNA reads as TGCGCCAGCAGCTTGGACGGAAAATCCTACGAGCAGTACTTC.

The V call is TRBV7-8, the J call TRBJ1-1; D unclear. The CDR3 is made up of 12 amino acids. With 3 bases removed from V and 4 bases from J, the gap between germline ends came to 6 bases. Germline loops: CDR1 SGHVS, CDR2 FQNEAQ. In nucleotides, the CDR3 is TGTGCCAGCAGCTTCTTCTCCACTGAAGCTTTCTTT. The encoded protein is CASSFFSTEAFF.

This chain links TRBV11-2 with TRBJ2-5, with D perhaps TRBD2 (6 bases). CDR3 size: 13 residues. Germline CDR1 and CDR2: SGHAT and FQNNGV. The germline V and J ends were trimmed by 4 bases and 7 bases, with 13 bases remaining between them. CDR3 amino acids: CASSSTGVGTQYF. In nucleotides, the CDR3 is TGTGCCAGCAGCTCGACGGGGGTCGGGACCCAGTACTTC.

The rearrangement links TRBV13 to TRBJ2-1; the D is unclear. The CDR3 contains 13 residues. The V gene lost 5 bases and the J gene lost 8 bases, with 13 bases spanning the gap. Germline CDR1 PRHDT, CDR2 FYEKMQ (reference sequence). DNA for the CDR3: TGTGCCAGCAGCATCCACAAGAGCGATGAGCAGTTCTTC. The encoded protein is CASSIHKSDEQFF.

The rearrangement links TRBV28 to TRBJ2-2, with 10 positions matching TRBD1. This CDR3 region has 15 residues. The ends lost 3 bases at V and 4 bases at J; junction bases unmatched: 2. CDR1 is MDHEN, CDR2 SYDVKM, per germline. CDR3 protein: CASSFRTGGTGELFF. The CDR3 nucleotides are TGTGCCAGCAGTTTCCGGACAGGGGGCACCGGGGAGCTGTTTTTT.

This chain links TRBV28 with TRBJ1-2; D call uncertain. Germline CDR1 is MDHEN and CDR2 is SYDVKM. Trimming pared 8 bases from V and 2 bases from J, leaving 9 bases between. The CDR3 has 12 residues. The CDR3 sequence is CASASLNYGYTF. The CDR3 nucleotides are TGTGCCAGCGCTTCGCTAAACTATGGCTACACCTTC.

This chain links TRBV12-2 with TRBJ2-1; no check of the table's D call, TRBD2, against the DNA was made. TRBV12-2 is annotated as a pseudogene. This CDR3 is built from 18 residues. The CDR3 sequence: CASRPHCPLMGGRNEQFF. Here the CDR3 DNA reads TGTGCAAGTCGCCCCCACTGCCCCCTAATGGGAGGCCGGAATGAGCAGTTCTTC.

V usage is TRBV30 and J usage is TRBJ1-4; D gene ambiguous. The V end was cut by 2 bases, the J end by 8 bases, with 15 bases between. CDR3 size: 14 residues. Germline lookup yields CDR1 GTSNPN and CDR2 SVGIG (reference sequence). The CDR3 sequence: CAWSPSLRFEKLFF. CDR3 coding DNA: TGTGCCTGGAGTCCTAGCTTAAGGTTCGAAAAACTGTTTTTT.

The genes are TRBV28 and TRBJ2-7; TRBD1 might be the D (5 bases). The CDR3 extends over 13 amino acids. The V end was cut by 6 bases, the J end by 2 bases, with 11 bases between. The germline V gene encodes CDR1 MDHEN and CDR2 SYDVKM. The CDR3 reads CASRVTDPYEQYF. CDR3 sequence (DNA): TGTGCCAGCAGGGTGACAGATCCCTACGAGCAGTACTTC.

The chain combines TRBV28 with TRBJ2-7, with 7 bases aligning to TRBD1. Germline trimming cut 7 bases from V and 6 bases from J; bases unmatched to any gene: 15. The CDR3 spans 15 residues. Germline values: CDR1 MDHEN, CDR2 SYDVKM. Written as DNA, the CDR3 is TGTGCCAGCAAAGCCCACAGGGGTCAGGTCGGCGAGCAGTACTTC. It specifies CASKAHRGQVGEQYF.

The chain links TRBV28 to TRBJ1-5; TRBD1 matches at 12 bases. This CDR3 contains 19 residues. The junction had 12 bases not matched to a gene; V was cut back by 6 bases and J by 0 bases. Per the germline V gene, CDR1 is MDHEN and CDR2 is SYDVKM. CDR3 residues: CASSAPGTGGLYSNQPQHF. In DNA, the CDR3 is TGTGCCAGCAGCGCACCCGGGACAGGGGGCCTATATAGCAATCAGCCCCAGCATTTT.

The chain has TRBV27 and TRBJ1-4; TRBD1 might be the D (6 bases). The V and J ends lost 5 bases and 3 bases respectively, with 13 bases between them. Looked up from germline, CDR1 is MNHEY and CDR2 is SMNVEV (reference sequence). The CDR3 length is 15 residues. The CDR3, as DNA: TGTGCCAGCAGTCCTACAGGGATAGCTAATGAAAAACTGTTTTTT. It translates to CASSPTGIANEKLFF.

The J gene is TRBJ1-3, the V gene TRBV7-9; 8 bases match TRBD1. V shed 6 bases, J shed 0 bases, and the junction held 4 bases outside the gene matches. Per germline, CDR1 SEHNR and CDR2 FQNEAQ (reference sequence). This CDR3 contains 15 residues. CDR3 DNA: TGTGCCAGCAGTTGGGACAGGTCCTCTGGAAACACCATATATTTT. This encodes CASSWDRSSGNTIYF.

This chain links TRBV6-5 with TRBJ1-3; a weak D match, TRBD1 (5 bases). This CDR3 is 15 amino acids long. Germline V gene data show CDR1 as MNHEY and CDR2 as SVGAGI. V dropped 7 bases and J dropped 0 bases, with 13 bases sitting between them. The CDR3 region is CASTGTEGSGNTIYF. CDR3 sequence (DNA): TGTGCCAGCACCGGGACCGAAGGCTCTGGAAACACCATATATTTT.

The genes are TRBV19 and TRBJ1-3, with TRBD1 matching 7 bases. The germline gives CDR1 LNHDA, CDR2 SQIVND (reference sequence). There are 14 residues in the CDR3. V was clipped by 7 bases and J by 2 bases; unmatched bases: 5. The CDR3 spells CASNSDRAGNTIYF. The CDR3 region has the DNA TGTGCCAGTAACTCCGACAGGGCTGGAAACACCATATATTTT.

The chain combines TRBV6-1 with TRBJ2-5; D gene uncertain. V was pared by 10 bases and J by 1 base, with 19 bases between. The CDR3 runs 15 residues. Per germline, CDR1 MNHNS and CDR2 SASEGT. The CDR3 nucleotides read TGTGCCACCGGTCCGTGGGCGTACCGCCAAGAGACCCAGTACTTC. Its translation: CATGPWAYRQETQYF.

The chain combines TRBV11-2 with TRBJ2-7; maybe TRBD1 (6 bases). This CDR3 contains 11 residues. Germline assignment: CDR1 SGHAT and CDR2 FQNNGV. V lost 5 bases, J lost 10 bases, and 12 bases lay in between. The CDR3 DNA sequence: TGTGCCAGCAGCCCAGACAGGTTCCAGTACTTC. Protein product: CASSPDRFQYF.

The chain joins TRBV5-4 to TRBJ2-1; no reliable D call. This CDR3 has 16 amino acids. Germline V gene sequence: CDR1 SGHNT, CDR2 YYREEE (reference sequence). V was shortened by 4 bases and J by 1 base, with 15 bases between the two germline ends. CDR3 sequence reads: CASSPLDPTSYNEQFF. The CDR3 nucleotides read TGTGCCAGCAGCCCGCTGGACCCCACTTCCTACAATGAGCAGTTCTTC.